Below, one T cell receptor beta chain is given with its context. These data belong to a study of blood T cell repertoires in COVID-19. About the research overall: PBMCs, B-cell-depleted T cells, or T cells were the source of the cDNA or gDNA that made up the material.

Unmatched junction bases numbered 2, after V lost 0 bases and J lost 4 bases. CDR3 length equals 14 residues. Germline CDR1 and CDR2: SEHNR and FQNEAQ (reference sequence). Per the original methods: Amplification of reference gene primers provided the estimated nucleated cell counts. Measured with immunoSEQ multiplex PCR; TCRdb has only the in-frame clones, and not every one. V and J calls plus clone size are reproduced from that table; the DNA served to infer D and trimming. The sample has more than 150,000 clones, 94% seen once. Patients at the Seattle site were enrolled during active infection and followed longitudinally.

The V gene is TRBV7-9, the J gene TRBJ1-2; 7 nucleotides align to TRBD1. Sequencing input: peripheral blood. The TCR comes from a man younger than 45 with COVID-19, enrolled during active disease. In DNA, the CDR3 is TGTGCCAGCAGCTTAGCGGACAGGAGCTATGGCTACACCTTC. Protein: CASSLADRSYGYTF.